The count of the clone carrying this T cell receptor beta chain is one. Sequenced by immunoSEQ multiplex PCR; TCRdb stores in-frame clones only, minus some. Of some 640,000 clones detected, about 89% appear once; the ten largest clones hold about 0.0094%. The data stem from a study of shared T cell receptors in the human thymus. The CDR3 covers 19 residues. CDR1 SGHNT and CDR2 YYREEE come from the germline V gene (reference sequence). V dropped 1 base and J dropped 0; count of bases not matched to a gene: 10. This sample was also put to use in a study of human thymus T cells. As reported in that work: Resected material from corrective heart surgery provided the thymus tissue analysed.

The sequenced sample was thymocytes. V gene TRBV5-4 combines with J gene TRBJ2-3; 11 bases line up with TRBD2. This sequence was found in a boy in the first two years of life with a congenital heart defect. The CDR3 sequence is CASSLQALAGGPSTDTQYF. CDR3 nucleotides: TGTGCCAGCAGCTTGCAGGCCCTAGCGGGAGGTCCTAGCACAGATACGCAGTATTTT.